The 18 T cell receptor beta chains presented below share a single source sample, sequenced in a study of cytomegalovirus exposure and HLA in healthy donors. PCR primers comprised 60 Vbeta and 13 Jbeta primers. This table comes from immunoSEQ multiplex PCR, and its TCRdb copy is limited to in-frame clones, with some not included. The data show under 200,000 clones, about 12% seen once. The sequenced sample was PBMCs. The receptors here all came from a man aged 45-65 years in good health and CMV-seropositive.

This clone was observed a few times. The V and J genes are TRBV30 and TRBJ2-5; 14 nucleotides line up with TRBD2. V gave up 7 bases and J gave up 4 bases; unmatched junction bases: 11. In germline, CDR1 is GTSNPN, CDR2 SVGIG (reference sequence). The CDR3 spans 16 residues. The CDR3 coding sequence is TGTGCCTACAATCCGGGACTAGCGGGGGCGGGAGAGACCCAGTACTTC. The encoded protein is CAYNPGLAGAGETQYF.

This clone was observed a few times. The rearrangement uses TRBV29-1 and TRBJ2-1; tentative D call: TRBD1 (6 bases). The germline V and J ends were trimmed by 2 bases and 5 bases, with 13 bases remaining between them. This CDR3 contains 14 residues. In germline, CDR1 is SQVTM, CDR2 ANQGSEA. This chain's CDR3 is CSVEIGQIDNEQFF. The CDR3 nucleotides are TGCAGCGTTGAAATAGGACAGATTGACAATGAGCAGTTCTTC.

This clone showed up just a few times. The rearrangement links TRBV2 to TRBJ1-1, with 8 positions matching TRBD1. The J segment lost 11 bases and the V segment lost 6 bases, leaving 5 bases of the junction unmatched. Germline CDR1 and CDR2: SNHLY and FYNNEI. The CDR3 has 11 amino acids. The CDR3 protein is CASSQDRAAFF. The CDR3 coding sequence is TGTGCCAGCAGCCAGGACAGGGCCGCTTTCTTT. Combining the CDR3 with reference TRBV2 and TRBJ1-1 gives the whole variable domain EPEVTQTPSHQVTQMGQEVILRCVPISNHLYFYWYRQILGQKVEFLVSFYNNEISEKSEIFDDQFSVERPDGSNFTLKIRSTKLEDSAMYFCASSQDRAAFFGQGTRLTVV.

This clone came up a few times. The gene calls are TRBV5-6 and TRBJ2-7; 10 bases fit TRBD2. Trimming cost V 4 bases and J 7 bases; bases outside gene matches: 11. CDR1 is SGHDT and CDR2 is YYEEEE in the germline V gene. The CDR3 runs to 15 residues. Here the CDR3 reads CASSPPSGGAGEQYF. CDR3 DNA: TGTGCCAGCAGCCCCCCAAGCGGGGGGGCCGGTGAGCAGTACTTC.

This clone was counted many times. The genes are TRBV5-6 and TRBJ1-3; weak D call: TRBD1 (6 bases). The germline V gene has CDR1 SGHDT and CDR2 YYEEEE. The V end was cut by 3 bases, the J end by 3 bases, with 19 bases between. CDR3 length: 17 residues. CDR3 region: CASSWRSARRGGNTIYF. The CDR3 nucleotides read TGTGCCAGCAGCTGGAGGTCGGCCCGCAGGGGTGGAAACACCATATATTTT. The variable domain in full, with the rest retrieved from reference TRBV5-6 and TRBJ1-3, is DAGVTQSPTHLIKTRGQQVTLRCSPKSGHDTVSWYQQALGQGPQFIFQYYEEEERQRGNFPDRFSGHQFPNYSSELNVNALLLGDSALYLCASSWRSARRGGNTIYFGEGSWLTVV.

In its sample, this clone was seen a few times. This sequence joins TRBV6-4 and TRBJ2-1; weak D call: TRBD1 (6 bases). The V and J ends lost 3 bases and 0 bases respectively, with 9 bases between them. The length of the CDR3 is 15 residues. Per germline, CDR1 MRHNA and CDR2 SNTAGT. CDR3 region: CASSEQGVSYNEQFF. The CDR3 DNA reads as TGTGCCAGCAGTGAACAGGGAGTCTCCTACAATGAGCAGTTCTTC.

The sample holds a few counts of this clone. V gene TRBV5-1 combines with J gene TRBJ1-4; D not resolved. The V end was cut by 4 bases, the J end by 5 bases, with 15 bases between. Germline CDR1 reads SGHRS; CDR2 reads YFSETQ. The CDR3 has 15 amino acids. The DNA for the CDR3 is TGCGCCAGCAGCCCCCTGGGAGGGAAGAATGAAAAACTGTTTTTT. The encoded protein is CASSPLGGKNEKLFF.

This clone turned up a few times. The V gene is TRBV5-1, the J gene TRBJ2-2; the match to TRBD1 covers 8 bases. Germline CDR1 and CDR2: SGHRS and YFSETQ. The CDR3 extends over 15 amino acids. The junction had 1 base not matched to a gene; V was cut back by 0 bases and J by 3 bases. DNA of the CDR3: TGCGCCAGCAGCTTGGGGACAGGGTACACCGGGGAGCTGTTTTTT. Protein: CASSLGTGYTGELFF. Using reference TRBV5-1 and TRBJ2-2 for the parts outside the CDR3, the full variable domain is KAGVTQTPRYLIKTRGQQVTLSCSPISGHRSVSWYQQTPGQGLQFLFEYFSETQRNKGNFPGRFSGRQFSNSRSEMNVSTLELGDSALYLCASSLGTGYTGELFFGEGSRLTVL.

The chain recombines TRBV7-2 with TRBJ2-5; D call uncertain. V was cut by 3 bases and J by 2 bases, with 10 bases left in between. The CDR3 has 14 residues. The germline CDR1 and CDR2 sequences are SGHTA and FQGNSA. The CDR3 DNA reads TGTGCCAGCAGCTTCATGAGGCAGCAAGAGACCCAGTACTTC. Translation gives CASSFMRQQETQYF.

This clone was seen a few times. The chain joins TRBV7-2 to TRBJ1-1, with a weak D call TRBD1 (6 bases). The CDR3 has 16 residues. Germline CDR1 SGHTA, CDR2 FQGNSA. V was cut by 1 base and J by 4 bases, with 16 bases left in between. In DNA form, the CDR3 reads TGTGCCAGCAGCTTAGAGAAGGGGATGGGGGCCACTGAAGCTTTCTTT. It translates to CASSLEKGMGATEAFF.

The V gene is TRBV6-4, the J gene TRBJ1-2, with D possibly being TRBD1 (6 bases). The CDR3 length is 14 residues. Deletions cut 4 bases from V and 7 bases from J, with 16 bases between. CDR1 MRHNA and CDR2 SNTAGT come from the germline V gene. In DNA form, the CDR3 reads TGTGCCAGCAGTGCTCTCACAGGGATAGGTGGCTACACCTTC. The encoded protein is CASSALTGIGGYTF.

The gene calls are TRBV27 and TRBJ1-4; 11 nucleotides align to TRBD1. In germline, CDR1 is MNHEY, CDR2 SMNVEV (reference sequence). The V gene end was trimmed by 2 bases and the J gene end by 2 bases; junction bases not matched to a gene: 4. This CDR3 is 17 amino acids long. Written as DNA, the CDR3 is TGTGCCAGCAGTTTACACGGACAGGGGGCCACTAATGAAAAACTGTTTTTT. It is translated as CASSLHGQGATNEKLFF.

V and J are TRBV9 and TRBJ1-6, with 12 nucleotides matching TRBD1. The CDR3 runs to 14 residues. With 4 bases clipped from V and 9 bases from J, the junction kept 2 bases outside the gene matches. CDR1 SGDLS and CDR2 YYNGEE come from the germline V gene. The CDR3 here is CASSLGQGASPLHF. CDR3 sequence (DNA): TGTGCCAGCAGCCTGGGACAGGGGGCTTCACCCCTCCACTTT.

This clone was counted only a few times. The chain links TRBV5-1 to TRBJ2-5, with 10 bases matching TRBD2. The germline gives CDR1 SGHRS, CDR2 YFSETQ. With V trimmed by 4 bases and J by 5 bases, 17 bases remained unmatched. The CDR3 extends over 18 amino acids. CDR3 loop: CASSRDPTSGVRGETQYF. The DNA of the CDR3 is TGCGCCAGCAGCCGAGACCCTACTAGCGGGGTCCGTGGGGAGACCCAGTACTTC.

A few counts support this clone. This rearrangement joins TRBV11-2 to TRBJ2-5, with 7 bases lining up with TRBD1. V lost 5 bases and J lost 2; bases outside the gene matches: 5. The CDR3 extends over 14 amino acids. Germline V gives CDR1 SGHAT, CDR2 FQNNGV. DNA for the CDR3: TGTGCCAGCAGCCCCCGGACAGGACAAGAGACCCAGTACTTC. This sequence encodes CASSPRTGQETQYF.

This chain uses TRBV9 with TRBJ2-5; D is perhaps TRBD2 (5 bases). Trimming took 0 bases from V and 1 from J, leaving 13 bases between them. The CDR3 is 16 amino acids. The germline V gene encodes CDR1 SGDLS and CDR2 YYNGEE. The CDR3 loop is CASSVGMRSGQETQYF. Here the CDR3 DNA reads TGTGCCAGCAGCGTAGGTATGAGAAGCGGCCAAGAGACCCAGTACTTC.

In its sample, this clone was seen a few times. This chain uses TRBV6-1 with TRBJ1-1; TRBD1 agrees at 9 bases. Germline CDR1 is MNHNS and CDR2 is SASEGT. V lost 6 bases, J lost 5 bases, and 7 bases stayed unmatched. The CDR3 is made up of 14 amino acids. The CDR3 region is CASSAGQGWTEAFF. In nucleotides, the CDR3 is TGTGCCAGCAGCGCGGGACAGGGATGGACTGAAGCTTTCTTT.

CDR3 loop: CASSPPPGTYEQYF. In nucleotides, the CDR3 is TGTGCCAGCTCACCACCGCCGGGAACCTACGAGCAGTACTTC. This sequence joins TRBV18 and TRBJ2-7, with D possibly being TRBD2 (5 bases). The CDR3 is made up of 14 amino acids. V was cut by 0 bases and J by 2 bases, with 8 bases left in between. Germline CDR1 KGHSH, CDR2 LQKENI.